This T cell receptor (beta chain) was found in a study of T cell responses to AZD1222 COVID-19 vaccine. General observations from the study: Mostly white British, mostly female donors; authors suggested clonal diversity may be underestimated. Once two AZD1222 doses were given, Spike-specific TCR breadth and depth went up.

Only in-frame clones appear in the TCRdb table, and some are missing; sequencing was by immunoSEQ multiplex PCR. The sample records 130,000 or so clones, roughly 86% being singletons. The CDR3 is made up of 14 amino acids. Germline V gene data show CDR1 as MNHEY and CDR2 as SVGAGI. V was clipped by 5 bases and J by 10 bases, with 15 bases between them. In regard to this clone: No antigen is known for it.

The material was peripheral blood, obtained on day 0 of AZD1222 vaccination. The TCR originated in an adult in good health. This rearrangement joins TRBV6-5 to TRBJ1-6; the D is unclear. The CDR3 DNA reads TGTGCCAGCAGTCCCCGGGCCAGCCGCTCACCCCTCCACTTT. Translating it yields CASSPRASRSPLHF.